Only one count was recorded for the clone carrying this T cell receptor beta chain. The data derive from a study of blood T cell repertoires in COVID-19. Study overall: T cells, B-cell-depleted T cells, or PBMCs supplied cDNA or gDNA.

TCRdb keeps only in-frame clones here, not all; method: immunoSEQ multiplex PCR. This sample carries about 200,000 clones, roughly 88% of them seen once, and the ten largest clones take 6.2%. This CDR3 is 13 amino acids long. Trimming took 5 bases from V and 3 from J, leaving 8 bases between them. Germline V gene lookup returns CDR1 LNHDA and CDR2 SQIVND (reference sequence). This receptor was identified in a woman between 40 and 55 years old who had recovered from COVID-19. The chain is built from TRBV19 and TRBJ1-5; D is uncertain. The source material was peripheral blood. CDR3 coding DNA: TGTGCCAGTAGTGACATGTTCAATCAGCCCCAGCATTTT. Its translation is CASSDMFNQPQHF. Complete variable domain (other parts from reference TRBV19 and TRBJ1-5): DGGITQSPKYLFRKEGQNVTLSCEQNLNHDAMYWYRQDPGQGLRLIYYSQIVNDFQKGDIAEGYSVSREKKESFPLTVTSAQKNPTAFYLCASSDMFNQPQHFGDGTRLSIL.